This T cell receptor beta chain originates from a study of T-cell memory formation after mild COVID-19. Study-wide points: Pre-infection memory held some responding clones, suggesting pre-existing cross-reactive T cells responded. Contracting CD4+ clones were located mainly in CM and EM, and CD8+ clones in EMRA.

Germline CDR1 reads MGHDK; CDR2 reads SYGVNS. This CDR3 contains 15 residues. J lost 6 bases, V lost 5 bases, and 10 bases had no gene match. In TCRdb, the 5' RACE reads were re-called with MiXCR into one record per CDR3 protein. The sample holds just under 550,000 distinct CDR3 sequences, roughly 21% seen once. This clonotype was seen a few times. Its antigen is unknown. The source is an adult woman who had mild COVID-19 (a few samples of this study predate the infection). Cell type and time point are not known. The J gene is TRBJ2-4, the V gene TRBV25-1; 7 bases fit TRBD1. Input material: PBMCs or a T cell subset sorted from them (not recorded which). CDR3 region: CASSPQGNRGNIQYF. CDR3 coding DNA: TGTGCCAGCAGTCCACAGGGGAACAGGGGAAACATTCAGTACTTC. Using reference TRBV25-1 and TRBJ2-4 for the parts outside the CDR3, the full variable domain is EADIYQTPRYLVIGTGKKITLECSQTMGHDKMYWYQQDPGMELHLIHYSYGVNSTEKGDLSSESTVSRIRTEHFPLTLESARPSHTSQYLCASSPQGNRGNIQYFGAGTRLSVL.